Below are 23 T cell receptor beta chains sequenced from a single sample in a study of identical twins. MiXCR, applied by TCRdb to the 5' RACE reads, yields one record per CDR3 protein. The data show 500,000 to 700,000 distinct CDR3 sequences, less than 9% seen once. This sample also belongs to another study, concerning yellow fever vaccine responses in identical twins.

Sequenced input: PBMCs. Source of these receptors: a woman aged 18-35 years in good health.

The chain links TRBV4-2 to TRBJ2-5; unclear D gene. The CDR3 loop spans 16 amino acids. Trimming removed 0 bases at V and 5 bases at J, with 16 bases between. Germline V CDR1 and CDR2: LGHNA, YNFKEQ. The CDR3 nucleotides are TGTGCCAGCAGCCAAGATCGGGCCAGGCCAAGGGAGACCCAGTACTTC. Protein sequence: CASSQDRARPRETQYF.

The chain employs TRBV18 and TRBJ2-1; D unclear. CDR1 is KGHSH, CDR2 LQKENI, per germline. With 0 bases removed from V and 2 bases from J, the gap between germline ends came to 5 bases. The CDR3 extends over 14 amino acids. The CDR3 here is CASSPPGTYNEQFF. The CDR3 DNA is TGTGCCAGCTCACCACCAGGGACCTACAATGAGCAGTTCTTC. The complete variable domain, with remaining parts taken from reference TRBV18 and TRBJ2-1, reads NAGVMQNPRHLVRRRGQEARLRCSPMKGHSHVYWYRQLPEEGLKFMVYLQKENIIDESGMPKERFSAEFPKEGPSILRIQQVVRGDSAAYFCASSPPGTYNEQFFGPGTRLTVL.

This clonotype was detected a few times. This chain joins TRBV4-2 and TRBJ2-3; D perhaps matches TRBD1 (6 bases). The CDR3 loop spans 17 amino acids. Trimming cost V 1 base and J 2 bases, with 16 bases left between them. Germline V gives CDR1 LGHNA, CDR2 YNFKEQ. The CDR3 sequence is CASSQGDSAGATDTQYF. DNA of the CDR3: TGTGCCAGCAGCCAAGGTGACAGCGCAGGGGCCACAGATACGCAGTATTTT.

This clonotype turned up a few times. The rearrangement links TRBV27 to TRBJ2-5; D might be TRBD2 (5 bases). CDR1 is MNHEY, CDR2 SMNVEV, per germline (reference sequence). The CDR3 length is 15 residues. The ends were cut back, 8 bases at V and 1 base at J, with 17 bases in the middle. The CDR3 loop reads CASGERPGSQETQYF. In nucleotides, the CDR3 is TGTGCCAGCGGGGAGCGGCCTGGGAGCCAAGAGACCCAGTACTTC.

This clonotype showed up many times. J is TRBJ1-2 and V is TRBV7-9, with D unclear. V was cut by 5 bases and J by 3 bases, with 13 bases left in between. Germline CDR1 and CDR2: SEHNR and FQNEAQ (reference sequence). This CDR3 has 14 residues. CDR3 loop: CASSPSGSDYGYTF. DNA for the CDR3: TGTGCCAGCAGCCCCTCGGGGAGTGACTATGGCTACACCTTC.

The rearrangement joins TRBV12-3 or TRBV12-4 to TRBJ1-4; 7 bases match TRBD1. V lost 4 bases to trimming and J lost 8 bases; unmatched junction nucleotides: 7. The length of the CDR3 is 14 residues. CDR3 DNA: TGTGCCAGCAGTTCGCGACAGGGTTACGAAAAACTGTTTTTT. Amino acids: CASSSRQGYEKLFF.

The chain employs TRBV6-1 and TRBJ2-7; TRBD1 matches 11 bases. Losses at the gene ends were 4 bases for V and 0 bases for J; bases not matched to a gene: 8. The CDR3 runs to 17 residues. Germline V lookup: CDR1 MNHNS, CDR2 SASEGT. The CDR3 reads CASSGGWGTGGSYEQYV. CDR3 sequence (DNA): TGTGCCAGCAGTGGGGGCTGGGGGACAGGGGGCTCCTACGAGCAGTACGTC.

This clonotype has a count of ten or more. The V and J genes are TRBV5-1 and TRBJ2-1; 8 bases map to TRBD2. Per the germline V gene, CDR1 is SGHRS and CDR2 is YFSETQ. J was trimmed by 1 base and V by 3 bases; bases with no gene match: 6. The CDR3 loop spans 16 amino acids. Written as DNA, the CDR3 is TGCGCCAGCAGCTCTAGCGGGCCCGGGTCCTACAATGAGCAGTTCTTC. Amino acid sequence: CASSSSGPGSYNEQFF.

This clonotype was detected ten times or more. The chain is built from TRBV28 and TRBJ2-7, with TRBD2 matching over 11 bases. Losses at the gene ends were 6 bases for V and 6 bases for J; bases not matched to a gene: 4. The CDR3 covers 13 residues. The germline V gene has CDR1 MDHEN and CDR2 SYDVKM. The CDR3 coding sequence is TGTGCCAGCAGACGACTAGCGGGGTCCGAGCAGTACGTC. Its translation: CASRRLAGSEQYV.

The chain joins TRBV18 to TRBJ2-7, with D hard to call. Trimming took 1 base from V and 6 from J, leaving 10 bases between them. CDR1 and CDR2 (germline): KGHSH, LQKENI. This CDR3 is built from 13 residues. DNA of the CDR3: TGTGCCAGCTCACCACTTATGTATTCCGAGCAGTACGTC. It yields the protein CASSPLMYSEQYV.

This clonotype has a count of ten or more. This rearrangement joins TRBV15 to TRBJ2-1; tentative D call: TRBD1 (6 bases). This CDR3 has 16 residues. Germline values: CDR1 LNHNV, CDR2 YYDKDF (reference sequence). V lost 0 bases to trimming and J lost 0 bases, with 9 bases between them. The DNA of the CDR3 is TGTGCCACCAGCAGAGATAGGGGGAGCTCCTACAATGAGCAGTTCTTC. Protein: CATSRDRGSSYNEQFF.

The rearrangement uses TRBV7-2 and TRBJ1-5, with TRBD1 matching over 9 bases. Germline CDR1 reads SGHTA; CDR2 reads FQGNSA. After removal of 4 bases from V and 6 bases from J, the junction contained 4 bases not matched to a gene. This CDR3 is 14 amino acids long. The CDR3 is CASSSGDRAQPQHF. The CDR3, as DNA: TGTGCCAGCAGCTCCGGGGACAGGGCTCAGCCCCAGCATTTT.

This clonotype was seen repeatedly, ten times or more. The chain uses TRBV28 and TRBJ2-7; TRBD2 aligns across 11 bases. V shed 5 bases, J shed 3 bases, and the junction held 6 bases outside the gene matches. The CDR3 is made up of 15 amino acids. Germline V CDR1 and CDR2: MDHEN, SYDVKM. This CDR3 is CASSVTGTSGYEQYF. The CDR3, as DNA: TGTGCCAGCAGTGTGACCGGGACTAGCGGCTACGAGCAGTACTTC. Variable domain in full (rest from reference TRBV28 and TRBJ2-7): DVKVTQSSRYLVKRTGEKVFLECVQDMDHENMFWYRQDPGLGLRLIYFSYDVKMKEKGDIPEGYSVSREKKERFSLILESASTNQTSMYLCASSVTGTSGYEQYFGPGTRLTVT.

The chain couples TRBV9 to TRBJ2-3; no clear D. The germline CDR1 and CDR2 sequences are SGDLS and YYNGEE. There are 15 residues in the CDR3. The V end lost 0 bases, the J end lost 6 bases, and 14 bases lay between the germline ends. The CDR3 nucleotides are TGTGCCAGCAGCGTAGGTGGCCAGAGAATGGATACGCAGTATTTT. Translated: CASSVGGQRMDTQYF.

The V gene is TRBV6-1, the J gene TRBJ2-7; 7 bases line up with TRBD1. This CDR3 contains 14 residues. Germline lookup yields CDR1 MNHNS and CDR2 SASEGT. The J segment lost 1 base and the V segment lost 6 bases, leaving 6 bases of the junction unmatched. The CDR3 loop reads CASRASGQSYEQYF. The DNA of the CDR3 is TGTGCCAGCAGGGCATCGGGACAGTCCTACGAGCAGTACTTC.

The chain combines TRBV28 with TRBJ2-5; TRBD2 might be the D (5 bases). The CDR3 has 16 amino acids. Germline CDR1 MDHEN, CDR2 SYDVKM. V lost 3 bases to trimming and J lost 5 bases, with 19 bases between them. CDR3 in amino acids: CASSFGPDPQRETQYF. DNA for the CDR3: TGTGCCAGCAGTTTTGGCCCTGATCCCCAGCGGGAGACCCAGTACTTC. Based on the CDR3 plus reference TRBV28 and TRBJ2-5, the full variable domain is DVKVTQSSRYLVKRTGEKVFLECVQDMDHENMFWYRQDPGLGLRLIYFSYDVKMKEKGDIPEGYSVSREKKERFSLILESASTNQTSMYLCASSFGPDPQRETQYFGPGTRLLVL.

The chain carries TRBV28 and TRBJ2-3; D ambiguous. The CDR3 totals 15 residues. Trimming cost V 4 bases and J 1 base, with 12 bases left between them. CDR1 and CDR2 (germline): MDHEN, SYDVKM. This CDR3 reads CASSSLAERTDTQYF. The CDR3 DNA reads TGTGCCAGCAGTTCCTTGGCGGAGCGCACAGATACGCAGTATTTT.

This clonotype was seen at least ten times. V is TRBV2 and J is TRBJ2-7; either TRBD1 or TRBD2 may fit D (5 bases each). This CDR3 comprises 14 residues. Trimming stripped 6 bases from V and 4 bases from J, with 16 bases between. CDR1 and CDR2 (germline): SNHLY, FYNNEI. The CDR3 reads CASRVQGATYEQYV. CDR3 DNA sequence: TGTGCCAGCAGGGTCCAGGGAGCTACGTACGAGCAGTACGTC.

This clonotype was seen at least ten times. The CDR3 coding sequence is TGCGCCAGCAGCATAGGACAGATGAACACTGAAGCTTTCTTT. This codes for CASSIGQMNTEAFF. J is TRBJ1-1 and V is TRBV5-1; the D gene is possibly TRBD1 (6 bases). Germline V gives CDR1 SGHRS, CDR2 YFSETQ. CDR3 size: 14 residues. The ends were cut back, 4 bases at V and 0 bases at J, with 10 bases in the middle.

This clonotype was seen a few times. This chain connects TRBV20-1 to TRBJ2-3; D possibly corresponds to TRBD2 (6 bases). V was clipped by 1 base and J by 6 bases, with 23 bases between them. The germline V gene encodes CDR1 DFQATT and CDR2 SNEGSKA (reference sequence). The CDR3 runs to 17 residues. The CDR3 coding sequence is TGCAGTGCTAGAGGTCGACTAGTTGAGAGGGGTGTGGATACGCAGTATTTT. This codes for CSARGRLVERGVDTQYF.

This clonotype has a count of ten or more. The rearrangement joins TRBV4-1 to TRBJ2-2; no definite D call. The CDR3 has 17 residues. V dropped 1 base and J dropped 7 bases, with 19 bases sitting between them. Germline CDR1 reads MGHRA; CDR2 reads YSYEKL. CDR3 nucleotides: TGCGCCAGCAGCCAAGTGGCCGTCCTACGTTGGGGCGGGGAGCTGTTTTTT. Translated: CASSQVAVLRWGGELFF.

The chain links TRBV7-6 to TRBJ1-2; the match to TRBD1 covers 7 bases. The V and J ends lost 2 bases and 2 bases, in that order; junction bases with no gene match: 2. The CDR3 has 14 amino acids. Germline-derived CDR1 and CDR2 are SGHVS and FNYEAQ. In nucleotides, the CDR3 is TGTGCCAGCAGCTTAAACAGGGGCAACTATGGCTACACCTTC. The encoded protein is CASSLNRGNYGYTF.

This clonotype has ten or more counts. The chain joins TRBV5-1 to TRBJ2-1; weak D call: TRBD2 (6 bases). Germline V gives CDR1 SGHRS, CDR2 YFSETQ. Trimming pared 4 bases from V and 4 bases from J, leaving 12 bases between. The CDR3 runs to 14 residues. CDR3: CASSHGGGYNEQFF. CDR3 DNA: TGCGCCAGCAGCCATGGTGGAGGGTACAATGAGCAGTTCTTC.